Listed below are T cell receptor beta chains from one sample, sequenced in a study of lymphopenia after photon versus proton radiotherapy. Using immunoSEQ multiplex PCR, the repertoire was profiled, and TCRdb retains in-frame clones only, with some absent. The profile shows 60,000 to 75,000 clones, around 90% of them singletons. The specimen comprised peripheral blood, sampled from a patient treated with proton-based radiotherapy. The receptors here all came from an elderly man with esophageal cancer. Each CDR3 is given with its conserved first and last residue. A D gene is named only where the DNA matches it firmly. Rows give clone size only sometimes, using once, few, many, or a class for an expanded clone.

CASSQDGRTGELFF	TGTGCCAGCAGCCAAGATGGCAGGACCGGGGAGCTGTTTTTT	NA	NA	TRBV4-2	TRBJ2-2
CTTNKGVLGEQFF	TGCACCACCAATAAGGGTGTACTGGGTGAGCAGTTCTTC	NA	NA	TRBV29-1	TRBJ2-1
CASSLGTGYGNTIYF	TGTGCCAGCAGTTTAGGGACAGGATATGGAAACACCATATATTTT	NA	TRBD1	TRBV27	TRBJ1-3
CASSLGGTSIYEQYF	TGTGCCAGCAGCTTAGGTGGGACTAGCATCTACGAGCAGTACTTC	NA	TRBD2	TRBV7-2	TRBJ2-7
CSVARSENQNIQYF	TGCAGCGTTGCTAGGTCGGAGAACCAAAACATTCAGTACTTC	NA	NA	TRBV29-1	TRBJ2-4
CASKGGNGYTF	TGTGCCAGCAAAGGGGGCAACGGCTACACCTTC	NA	TRBD1	TRBV2	TRBJ1-2
CASSYASLAVQETQYF	TGTGCCAGCAGTTACGCTAGCCTAGCGGTCCAAGAGACCCAGTACTTC	once	TRBD2	TRBV6-6	TRBJ2-5
CASSPGGGNQPQHF	TGTGCCAGTAGTCCGGGGGGGGGCAATCAGCCCCAGCATTTT	NA	NA	TRBV19	TRBJ1-5
CASSSTGGDTEAFF	TGTGCCAGCAGTTCGACAGGGGGTGACACTGAAGCTTTCTTT	NA	TRBD1	TRBV6-1	TRBJ1-1
CASSLGQVSSYEQYF	TGCGCCAGCAGCTTGGGGCAGGTAAGCTCCTACGAGCAGTACTTC	NA	NA	TRBV5-1	TRBJ2-7
CASSLKGLASYEQYF	TGTGCCAGCAGCTTAAAGGGACTAGCGTCCTACGAGCAGTACTTC	NA	TRBD2	TRBV7-2	TRBJ2-7
CASSELGGEQYF	TGTGCCAGCAGTGAACTTGGCGGAGAGCAGTACTTC	NA	NA	TRBV6-1	TRBJ2-7
CATSPGGRSTDTQYF	TGTGCCACCAGCCCCGGGGGGCGGTCCACAGATACGCAGTATTTT	NA	NA	TRBV15	TRBJ2-3
CASSPWGTGMNTEAFF	TGTGCCAGCTCACCATGGGGGACAGGGATGAACACTGAAGCTTTCTTT	NA	TRBD1	TRBV18	TRBJ1-1
CASSWDSRTSGNTIYF	TGTGCCAGTAGTTGGGACAGTAGAACATCTGGAAACACCATATATTTT	NA	TRBD1	TRBV19	TRBJ1-3
CASSAGTSVTDTQYF	TGTGCCAGCAGCGCCGGGACTAGCGTAACAGATACGCAGTATTTT	NA	TRBD2	TRBV9	TRBJ2-3
CASSFGQGRETQYF	TGTGCCAGCAGCTTCGGGCAGGGCAGGGAGACCCAGTACTTC	NA	NA	TRBV7-2	TRBJ2-5
CASSLGRTYEQYF	TGTGCCAGCAGCTTGGGCAGAACCTACGAGCAGTACTTC	once	NA	TRBV5-5	TRBJ2-7
CSVGGGLAHTGELFF	TGCAGCGTGGGGGGTGGACTAGCGCATACCGGGGAGCTGTTTTTT	NA	TRBD2	TRBV29-1	TRBJ2-2
CANEELEESPLHF	TGTGCCAACGAGGAGCTGGAGGAATCACCCCTCCACTTT	NA	NA	TRBV27	TRBJ1-6
CASSSTQGGAFF	TGTGCCAGCAGTTCAACTCAGGGGGGAGCTTTCTTT	NA	TRBD1	TRBV7-6	TRBJ1-1
CASSFSGGHGYTF	TGTGCCAGCAGCTTTTCAGGGGGCCATGGCTACACCTTC	NA	TRBD1	TRBV7-6	TRBJ1-2
CASSPIGGAKYEQYF	TGTGCCAGCAGCCCGATCGGGGGGGCGAAATACGAGCAGTACTTC	once	TRBD2	TRBV11-3	TRBJ2-7
CASSLVGTGVTDTQYF	TGTGCCAGCAGCTTAGTTGGGACAGGGGTCACAGATACGCAGTATTTT	NA	TRBD1	TRBV7-2	TRBJ2-3
CASSVVGLAENEQFF	TGTGCCAGCAGCGTAGTCGGACTAGCGGAAAATGAGCAGTTCTTC	NA	TRBD2	TRBV9	TRBJ2-1
CASSRGGGIAEQFF	TGTGCCAGCAGCCGCGGGGGGGGTATTGCTGAGCAGTTCTTC	NA	TRBD2	TRBV6-6	TRBJ2-1
CASNPDGTYEQYF	TGTGCCAGCAATCCCGACGGGACCTACGAGCAGTACTTC	NA	NA	TRBV2	TRBJ2-7
CASSLAGIYNEQFF	TGTGCCAGCAGCTTGGCTGGAATCTACAATGAGCAGTTCTTC	NA	NA	TRBV5-4	TRBJ2-1
CASRRDQGYTF	TGTGCCAGCAGGAGGGATCAAGGCTACACCTTC	NA	NA	TRBV6-5	TRBJ1-2
CASSFGSAGRGSYNSPLHF	TGTGCCAGCAGCTTTGGATCAGCGGGCAGAGGCTCCTATAATTCACCCCTCCACTTT	once	NA	TRBV7-6	TRBJ1-6
CASSPRHSYEQYF	TGTGCCAGCAGCCCACGACACTCTTACGAGCAGTACTTC	NA	NA	TRBV7-9	TRBJ2-7
CASSISRGHYHTEAFF	TGTGCCAGTAGTATTTCCAGGGGGCATTATCACACTGAAGCTTTCTTT	NA	TRBD1	TRBV19	TRBJ1-1
CASSDFPGQGALGYTF	TGTGCCAGCAGTGACTTCCCGGGACAGGGGGCGCTTGGCTACACCTTC	NA	TRBD1	TRBV25-1	TRBJ1-2
CASSFNLNTEAFF	TGTGCCAGCAGCTTTAACCTGAACACTGAAGCTTTCTTT	NA	NA	TRBV5-4	TRBJ1-1
CASSLFQGAETQYF	TGTGCCAGCTCACTTTTTCAGGGGGCGGAGACCCAGTACTTC	NA	TRBD1	TRBV18	TRBJ2-5
CASSYRGDTGELFF	TGCGCCAGCAGCTACAGGGGGGACACCGGGGAGCTGTTTTTT	NA	TRBD1	TRBV5-1	TRBJ2-2
CASSQDINFNEQFF	TGCGCCAGCAGCCAAGATATAAATTTCAATGAGCAGTTCTTC	NA	NA	TRBV4-3	TRBJ2-1
CASSVVGRADPLYNEQFF	TGTGCCAGCAGCGTAGTTGGCAGGGCGGATCCTCTATACAATGAGCAGTTCTTC	NA	NA	TRBV9	TRBJ2-1
CASSLRRGGTETQYF	TGTGCCAGCAGTTTGAGGCGGGGGGGCACAGAGACCCAGTACTTC	once	TRBD2	TRBV27	TRBJ2-5
CASSLGRGRTDTQYF	TGTGCCAGCAGCTTAGGCCGGGGCCGCACAGATACGCAGTATTTT	NA	NA	TRBV7-2	TRBJ2-3